These T cell receptor beta chains were read from a single sample in a study of blood T cell repertoires in COVID-19. Produced via immunoSEQ multiplex PCR; TCRdb's table is partial and in-frame only. The table records 60,000 to 70,000 clones, 65% to 90% of them present only once. Material for sequencing was peripheral blood. The source of these receptors is a man in his fifties or sixties with acute or convalescent COVID-19. Each CDR3 is given with its conserved first and last residue. D genes are given only for firm matches. Not every row has a clone size; where given, it reads once, few, many or a size class.

V	size	J	D	DNA	CDR3
TRBV3-1/TRBV3-2	-	TRBJ2-3	TRBD2	TGTGCCAGCAGGACCTCTAGCGGGGGGCTGAAAGATACGCAGTATTTT	CASRTSSGGLKDTQYF
TRBV10-3	-	TRBJ1-2	TRBD1	TGTGCCATCAGTGGGGGACAGGGCTATGGCTACACCTTC	CAISGGQGYGYTF
TRBV3-1/TRBV3-2	-	TRBJ2-1	TRBD2	TGTGCCAGCAGCCAAGGACTAGCAGCTTACAATGAGCAGTTCTTC	CASSQGLAAYNEQFF
TRBV6-6	-	TRBJ1-4	-	TGTGCCAGCAGTGAGGAGACGCCTGCGGGTGAAAAACTGTTTTTT	CASSEETPAGEKLFF
TRBV5-1	-	TRBJ2-3	TRBD2	TGCGCCAGCAGCTTAGTCAGCGGGGCTAGCACAGATACGCAGTATTTT	CASSLVSGASTDTQYF
TRBV23-1	-	TRBJ1-2	-	TGCGCCAGCAGTCATGCCAGATACACTAACTATGGCTACACCTTC	CASSHARYTNYGYTF
TRBV6-1	-	TRBJ1-1	-	TGTGCCAGCAGTGAAACAGAGAACACTGAAGCTTTCTTT	CASSETENTEAFF
TRBV2	-	TRBJ1-5	-	TGTGCCAGCACCTACGGGGAACTAAATCAGCCCCAGCATTTT	CASTYGELNQPQHF
TRBV29-1	-	TRBJ1-2	TRBD1	TGCAGCGCCGAAGGGGGCTCCGGCTACACCTTC	CSAEGGSGYTF
TRBV19	-	TRBJ2-1	TRBD2	TGTGCCAGTAACCCTCACGGGGGGACTTACAATGAGCAGTTCTTC	CASNPHGGTYNEQFF
TRBV3-1/TRBV3-2	-	TRBJ2-2	-	TGTGCCAGCAGCCAAGTAAAGGCACTAGGCTGGGAAGAGCTGTTTTTT	CASSQVKALGWEELFF
TRBV19	-	TRBJ1-1	TRBD1	TGTGCCAGTAAGGGCAGGGGGAGTCTCATGAACACTGAAGCTTTCTTT	CASKGRGSLMNTEAFF
TRBV4-1	-	TRBJ2-2	TRBD2	TGCGCCAGCAGCCAAGAAGAGACTAGCGGGGGGGCGGACACCGGGGAGCTGTTTTTT	CASSQEETSGGADTGELFF
TRBV5-6	-	TRBJ1-1	-	TGTGCCAGCAGCTTAACCACAGGGTTCCACCTTGAAGCTTTCTTT	CASSLTTGFHLEAFF
TRBV4-1	-	TRBJ2-7	TRBD1	TGCGCCAGCAGCCTCGGACAGGGGTACGAGCAGTACTTC	CASSLGQGYEQYF
TRBV10-1	few	TRBJ2-5	TRBD2	TGCGCCAGCAGTCCGGGACTAGCGGGTTTCCAAGAGACCCAGTACTTC	CASSPGLAGFQETQYF
TRBV29-1	-	TRBJ1-2	TRBD1	TGCAGCGTTGAAGCAGGGACAGGGGCCTTCTTTGGCTACACCTTC	CSVEAGTGAFFGYTF
TRBV9	-	TRBJ2-1	TRBD2	TGTGCCAGCAGCGTAGGGTGGCGGGGGACCTACAATGAGCAGTTCTTC	CASSVGWRGTYNEQFF
TRBV5-8	-	TRBJ1-2	-	TGTGCCAGCAGCTTGGCAGACTATGGCTACACCTTC	CASSLADYGYTF
TRBV10-3	-	TRBJ1-4	-	TGTGCCATCAGTGAGTCTGGGGCGGTTGAAAAACTGTTTTTT	CAISESGAVEKLFF
TRBV29-1	-	TRBJ2-6	TRBD1	TGCAGCGTTGATGGGGACAGAGGGGCCAACGTCCTGACTTTC	CSVDGDRGANVLTF
TRBV7-3	-	TRBJ2-3	-	TGTGCCAGCAGCTTAATCGGGGGAAGCACAGATACGCAGTATTTT	CASSLIGGSTDTQYF
TRBV30	many	TRBJ1-6	-	TGTGCCTGGAGTGATAGGGGGTCACCCCTCCACTTT	CAWSDRGSPLHF
TRBV11-3	-	TRBJ2-3	TRBD2	TGTGCCAGCAGCCCGGGGGGGGGACTAGCATCAGATACGCAGTATTTT	CASSPGGGLASDTQYF
TRBV24-1	-	TRBJ1-5	-	TGTGCCACCAGTGATTCGGGAACTCAGCCCCAGCATTTT	CATSDSGTQPQHF
TRBV27	-	TRBJ2-5	TRBD2	TGTGCCAGCAGTCCCGGACTAGCGGGGGGCCTAGGGACCCAGTACTTC	CASSPGLAGGLGTQYF
TRBV6-1	-	TRBJ1-3	-	TGTGCCAGCAGTGCCACCTCAGGGCCATCTGGAAACACCATATATTTT	CASSATSGPSGNTIYF
TRBV19	once	TRBJ1-2	TRBD1	TGTGCCAGTAGTATCTCTCCGGGACAGGGGTTCTATGGCTACACCTTC	CASSISPGQGFYGYTF
TRBV5-8	-	TRBJ1-5	-	TGTGCCAGCAGCCCGGGGTTCTCCAATCAGCCCCAGCATTTT	CASSPGFSNQPQHF
TRBV20-1	-	TRBJ2-1	-	TGCAGTGCTAGTAGGCCAGGGGTTGACAATGAGCAGTTCTTC	CSASRPGVDNEQFF
TRBV5-4	-	TRBJ2-1	-	TGTGCCAGCAGCTTGATCCAGACAGACAATGAGCAGTTCTTC	CASSLIQTDNEQFF
TRBV6-2/TRBV6-3	-	TRBJ2-7	TRBD2	TGTGCCAGCAGTTGGACTAGCGGCTACGAGCAGTACTTC	CASSWTSGYEQYF
TRBV6-1	once	TRBJ1-6	-	TGTGCCAGCAGTGAAGCGGGGGCCATCAGCTCCTATAATTCACCCCTCCACTTT	CASSEAGAISSYNSPLHF
TRBV7-9	once	TRBJ2-6	-	TGTGCCAGCAGCGGCCTAGGCGGGGCCAACGTCCTGACTTTC	CASSGLGGANVLTF
TRBV6-1	-	TRBJ1-1	TRBD1	TGTGCCAGCAGTGAAGCCGGACAGGGGAACACTGAAGCTTTCTTT	CASSEAGQGNTEAFF
TRBV5-4	once	TRBJ1-1	TRBD1	TGTGCCAGCAGCTTGACCGGACAGGTCCGGAACACTGAAGCTTTCTTT	CASSLTGQVRNTEAFF
TRBV5-1	few	TRBJ2-1	-	TGCGCCAGCAGCTTGGATTGGGCGAGCTCCTACAATGAGCAGTTCTTC	CASSLDWASSYNEQFF
TRBV13	-	TRBJ1-2	-	TGTGCCAGCAGCTTACCCCGCGGTGGCTACACCTTC	CASSLPRGGYTF
TRBV30	-	TRBJ2-5	-	TGTGCCTGGAGTCCCAGGGGTGAGACCCAGTACTTC	CAWSPRGETQYF
TRBV6-4	-	TRBJ2-5	-	TGTGCCAGCATAGCTAGGGGAGGCGCAGAGACCCAGTACTTC	CASIARGGAETQYF
TRBV2	once	TRBJ2-3	-	TGTGCCAGCAGTCCAGGCCCTTCAACTCGAACAGATACGCAGTATTTT	CASSPGPSTRTDTQYF